This record covers a single T cell receptor (beta chain). Its antigen is as yet unknown. This record comes from a study of shared clonotypes between healthy human individuals. Germline V gene data show CDR1 as KGHSH and CDR2 as LQKENI. The CDR3 spans 14 residues. Trimming cost V 6 bases and J 5 bases, with 14 bases left between them. Assay: immunoSEQ multiplex PCR; the TCRdb copy retains only in-frame clones and omits some. The sample lists approximately 1,500,000 clones; roughly 96% were seen once. Study observations and caveats: An effect of sequencing depth on clonotype sharing among donors was expected. Rarefaction curves obtained for sorted subsets showed sequencing incomplete despite large depth. Generation probabilities of non-shared clonotypes were lower (relative to those shared by all four donors).

Sequenced sample: naive CD4+ T cells sorted from blood. Subset specified: CD45RA+ positively selected. The chain uses TRBV18 and TRBJ1-5, with TRBD1 as a possible D gene (6 bases). The source of this sequence is a man aged 30 to 39 in good health. CDR3: CASSASGVDQPQHF. The CDR3 DNA is TGTGCCAGCTCGGCATCAGGGGTCGATCAGCCCCAGCATTTT.